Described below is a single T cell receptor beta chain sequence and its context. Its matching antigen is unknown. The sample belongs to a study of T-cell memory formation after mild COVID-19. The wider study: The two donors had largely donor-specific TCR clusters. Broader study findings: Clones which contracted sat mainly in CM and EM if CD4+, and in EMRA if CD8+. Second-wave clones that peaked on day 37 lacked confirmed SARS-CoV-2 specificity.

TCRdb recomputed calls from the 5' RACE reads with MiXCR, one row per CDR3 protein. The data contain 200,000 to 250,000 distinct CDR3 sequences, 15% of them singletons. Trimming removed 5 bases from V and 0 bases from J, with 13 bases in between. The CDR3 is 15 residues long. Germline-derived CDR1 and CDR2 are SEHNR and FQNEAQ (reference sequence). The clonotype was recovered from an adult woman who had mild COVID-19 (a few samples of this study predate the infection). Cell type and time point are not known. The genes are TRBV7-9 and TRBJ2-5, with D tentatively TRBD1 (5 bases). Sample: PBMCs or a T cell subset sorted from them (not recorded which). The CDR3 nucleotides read TGTGCCAGCAGCCATAGAAGGGGCAACCAAGAGACCCAGTACTTC. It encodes CASSHRRGNQETQYF.